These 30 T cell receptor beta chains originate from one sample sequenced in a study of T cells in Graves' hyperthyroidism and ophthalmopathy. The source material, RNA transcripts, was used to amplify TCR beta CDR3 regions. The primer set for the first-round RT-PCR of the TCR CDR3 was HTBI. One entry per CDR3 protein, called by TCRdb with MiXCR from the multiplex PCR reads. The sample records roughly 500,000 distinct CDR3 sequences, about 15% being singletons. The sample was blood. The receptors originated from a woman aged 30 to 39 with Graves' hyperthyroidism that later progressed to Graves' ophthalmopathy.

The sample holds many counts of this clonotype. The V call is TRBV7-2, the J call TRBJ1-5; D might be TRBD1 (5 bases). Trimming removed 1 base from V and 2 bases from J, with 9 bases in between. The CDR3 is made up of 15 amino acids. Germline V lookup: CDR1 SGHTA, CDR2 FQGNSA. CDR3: CASSLVWGGNQPQHF. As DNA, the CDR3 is TGTGCCAGCAGCTTAGTTTGGGGGGGCAATCAGCCCCAGCATTTT.

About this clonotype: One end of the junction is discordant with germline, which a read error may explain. In DNA, the CDR3 is TGTGCTAGCAGCACCGGGACAGGGGGTCATCAGCCCCAGCATTTT. Amino acid sequence: CASSTGTGGHQPQHF. The V gene is TRBV7-3, the J gene TRBJ1-5, with 11 nucleotides matching TRBD1. Germline CDR1 reads SGHTA; CDR2 reads FQGTGA. The CDR3 has 15 residues.

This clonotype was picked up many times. CDR3 in DNA: TGTGCCTGGAGTGTCACACTCATGAACACTGAAGCTTTCTTT. It codes for CAWSVTLMNTEAFF. The rearrangement uses TRBV30 and TRBJ1-1; D gene unclear. Germline V CDR1 and CDR2: GTSNPN, SVGIG (reference sequence). The CDR3 has 14 residues. The V end was cut by 0 bases, the J end by 0 bases, with 8 bases between. Based on the CDR3 plus reference TRBV30 and TRBJ1-1, the full variable domain is SQTIHQWPATLVQPVGSPLSLECTVEGTSNPNLYWYRQAAGRGLQLLFYSVGIGQISSEVPQNLSASRPQDRQFILSSKKLLLSDSGFYLCAWSVTLMNTEAFFGQGTRLTVV.

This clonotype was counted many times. The CDR3 sequence: CATKGGLPSPLHF. The CDR3 DNA reads TGTGCCACTAAAGGAGGCCTTCCTTCACCCCTCCACTTT. The V and J genes are TRBV2 and TRBJ1-6; D is unclear. Germline assignment: CDR1 SNHLY and CDR2 FYNNEI. The V and J ends lost 10 bases and 9 bases respectively, with 16 bases between them. The CDR3 length is 13 residues.

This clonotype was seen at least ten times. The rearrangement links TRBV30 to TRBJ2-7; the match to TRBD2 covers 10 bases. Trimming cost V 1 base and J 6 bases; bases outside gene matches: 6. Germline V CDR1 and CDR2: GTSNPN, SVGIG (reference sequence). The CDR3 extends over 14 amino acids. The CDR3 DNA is TGTGCCTGGAGTGCAGCGGGAGGGTACCCCGAGCAGTACTTC. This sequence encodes CAWSAAGGYPEQYF.

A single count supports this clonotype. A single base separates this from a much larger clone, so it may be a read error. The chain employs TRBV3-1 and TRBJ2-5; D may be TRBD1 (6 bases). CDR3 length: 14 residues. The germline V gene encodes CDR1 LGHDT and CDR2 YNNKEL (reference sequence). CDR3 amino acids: CAISRRDIRETQYF. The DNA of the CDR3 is TGTGCCATCAGCCGCCGGGACATACGTGAGACCCAGTACTTC.

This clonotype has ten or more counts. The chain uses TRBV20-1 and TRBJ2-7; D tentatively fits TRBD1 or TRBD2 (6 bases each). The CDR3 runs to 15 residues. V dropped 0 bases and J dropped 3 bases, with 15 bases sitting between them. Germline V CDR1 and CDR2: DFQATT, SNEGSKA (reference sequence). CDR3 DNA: TGCAGTGCTAGAGATCCGAAAGGGGGAGGCTACGAGCAGTACTTC. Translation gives CSARDPKGGGYEQYF.

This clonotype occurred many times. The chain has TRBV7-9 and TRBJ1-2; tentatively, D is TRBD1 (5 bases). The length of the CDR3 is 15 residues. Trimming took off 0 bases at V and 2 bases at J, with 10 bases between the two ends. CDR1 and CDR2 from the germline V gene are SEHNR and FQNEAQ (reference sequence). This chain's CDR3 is CASSLAVGQNYGYTF. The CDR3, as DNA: TGTGCCAGCAGCTTAGCGGTGGGGCAGAACTATGGCTACACCTTC.

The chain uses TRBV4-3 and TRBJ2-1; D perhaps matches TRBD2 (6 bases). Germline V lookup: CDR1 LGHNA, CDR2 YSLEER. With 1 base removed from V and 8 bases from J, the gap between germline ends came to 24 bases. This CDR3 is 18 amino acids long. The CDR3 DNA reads TGCGCCAGCAGCCAAGGGATTACGGAGGCGGGATCCTTTTATGAGCAGTTCTTC. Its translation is CASSQGITEAGSFYEQFF.

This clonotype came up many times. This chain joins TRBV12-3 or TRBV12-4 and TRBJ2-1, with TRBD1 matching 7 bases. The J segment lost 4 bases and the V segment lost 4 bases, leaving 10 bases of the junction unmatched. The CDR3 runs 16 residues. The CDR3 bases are TGTGCCAGCAGTTCTTTGAGTTGGGACAGTTACAATGAGCAGTTCTTC. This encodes CASSSLSWDSYNEQFF.

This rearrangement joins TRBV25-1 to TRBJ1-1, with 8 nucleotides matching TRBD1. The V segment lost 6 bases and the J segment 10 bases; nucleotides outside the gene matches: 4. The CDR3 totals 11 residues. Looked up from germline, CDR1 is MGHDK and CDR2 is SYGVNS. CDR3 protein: CASRDRVRAFF. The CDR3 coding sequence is TGTGCCAGCAGGGACAGGGTTCGAGCTTTCTTT.

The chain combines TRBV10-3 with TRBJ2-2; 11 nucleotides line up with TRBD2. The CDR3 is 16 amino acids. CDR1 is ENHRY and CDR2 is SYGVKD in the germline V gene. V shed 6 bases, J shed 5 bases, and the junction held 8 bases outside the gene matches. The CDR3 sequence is CAIRTDTSGRTGELFF. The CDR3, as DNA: TGTGCCATCAGAACAGATACTAGCGGGAGAACCGGGGAGCTGTTTTTT.

Here the CDR3 DNA reads TGTGCCAGCAGTGCATGGGGAAGTGGCGGCTACACCTTC. The encoded protein is CASSAWGSGGYTF. The chain employs TRBV6-1 and TRBJ1-2, with no clear D. Trimming cost V 4 bases and J 8 bases, with 14 bases left between them. Germline CDR1 MNHNS, CDR2 SASEGT. The CDR3 is 13 amino acids.

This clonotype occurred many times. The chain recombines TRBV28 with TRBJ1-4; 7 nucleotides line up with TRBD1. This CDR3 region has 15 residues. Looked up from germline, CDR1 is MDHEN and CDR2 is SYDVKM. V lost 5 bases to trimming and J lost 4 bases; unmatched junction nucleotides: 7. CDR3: CASSPRTGLNEKLFF. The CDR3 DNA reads TGTGCCAGCAGTCCAAGGACAGGTCTTAATGAAAAACTGTTTTTT.

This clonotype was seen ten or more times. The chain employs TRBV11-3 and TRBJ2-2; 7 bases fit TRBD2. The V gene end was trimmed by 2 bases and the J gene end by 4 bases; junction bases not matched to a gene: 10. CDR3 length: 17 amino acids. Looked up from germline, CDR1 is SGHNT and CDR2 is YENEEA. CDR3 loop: CASSLRWEGPVTGELFF. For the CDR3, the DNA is TGTGCCAGCAGCTTAAGGTGGGAGGGCCCGGTCACCGGGGAGCTGTTTTTT.

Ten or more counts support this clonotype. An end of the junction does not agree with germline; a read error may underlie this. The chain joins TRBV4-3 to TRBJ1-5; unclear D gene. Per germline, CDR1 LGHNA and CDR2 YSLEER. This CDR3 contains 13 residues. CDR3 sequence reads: CASSQDLNQPQHF. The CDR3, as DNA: TGTGCCAGCAGCCAAGATCTTAATCAGCCCCAGCATTTT.

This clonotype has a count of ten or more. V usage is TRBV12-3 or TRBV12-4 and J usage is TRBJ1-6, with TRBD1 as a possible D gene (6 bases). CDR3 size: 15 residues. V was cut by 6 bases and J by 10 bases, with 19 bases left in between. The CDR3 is CASSQREGEISPLHF. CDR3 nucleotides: TGTGCCAGCAGCCAAAGGGAGGGGGAAATCTCACCCCTCCACTTT.

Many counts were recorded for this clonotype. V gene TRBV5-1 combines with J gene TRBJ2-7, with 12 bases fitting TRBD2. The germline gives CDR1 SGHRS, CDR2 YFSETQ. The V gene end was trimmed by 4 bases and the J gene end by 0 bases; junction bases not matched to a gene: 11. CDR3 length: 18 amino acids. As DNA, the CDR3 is TGCGCCAGCAGCCCCACTAGCGGGAGGCCTAGGGACTCCTACGAGCAGTACTTC. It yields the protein CASSPTSGRPRDSYEQYF.

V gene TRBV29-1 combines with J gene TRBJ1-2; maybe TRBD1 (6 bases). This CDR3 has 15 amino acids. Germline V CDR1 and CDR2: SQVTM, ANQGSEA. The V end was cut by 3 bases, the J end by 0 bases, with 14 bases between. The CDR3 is CSVDIGGRSNYGYTF. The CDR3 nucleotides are TGCAGCGTTGACATTGGGGGGCGGTCTAACTATGGCTACACCTTC.

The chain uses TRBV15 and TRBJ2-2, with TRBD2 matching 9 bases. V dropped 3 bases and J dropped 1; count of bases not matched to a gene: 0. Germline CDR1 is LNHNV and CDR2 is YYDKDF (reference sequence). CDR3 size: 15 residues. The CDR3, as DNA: TGTGCCACCAGCAGGACTAGCGGGAACACCGGGGAGCTGTTTTTT. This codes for CATSRTSGNTGELFF.

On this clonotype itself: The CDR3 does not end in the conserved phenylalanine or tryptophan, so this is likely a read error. Here the CDR3 DNA reads TGTGCCAGTAGTATGGCAGGCCTGAGCTCCTACAATGAGCAGTTCATC. The encoded protein is CASSMAGLSSYNEQFI. The chain joins TRBV19 to TRBJ2-1; D not certain. Trimming stripped 3 bases from V and 0 bases from J, with 12 bases between. The germline V gene encodes CDR1 LNHDA and CDR2 SQIVND (reference sequence). This CDR3 has 16 residues.

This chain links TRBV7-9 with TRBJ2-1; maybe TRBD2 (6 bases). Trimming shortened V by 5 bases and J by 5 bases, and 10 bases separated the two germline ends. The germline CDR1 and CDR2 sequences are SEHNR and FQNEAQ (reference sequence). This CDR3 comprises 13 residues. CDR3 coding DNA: TGTGCCAGCAGCCCCGGGACTCACAATGAGCAGTTCTTC. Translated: CASSPGTHNEQFF.

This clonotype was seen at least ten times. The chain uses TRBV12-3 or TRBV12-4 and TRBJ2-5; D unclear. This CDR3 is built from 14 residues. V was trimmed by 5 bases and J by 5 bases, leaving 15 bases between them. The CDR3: CASSPSKTWETQYF. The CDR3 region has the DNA TGTGCCAGCAGTCCGTCTAAGACGTGGGAGACCCAGTACTTC.

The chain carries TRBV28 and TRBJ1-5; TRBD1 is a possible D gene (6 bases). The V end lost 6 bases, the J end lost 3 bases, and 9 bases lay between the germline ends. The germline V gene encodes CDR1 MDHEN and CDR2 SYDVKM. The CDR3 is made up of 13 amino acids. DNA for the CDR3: TGTGCCAGCAGACAGGGTACCAATCAGCCCCAGCATTTT. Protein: CASRQGTNQPQHF. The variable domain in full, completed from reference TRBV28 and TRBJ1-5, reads DVKVTQSSRYLVKRTGEKVFLECVQDMDHENMFWYRQDPGLGLRLIYFSYDVKMKEKGDIPEGYSVSREKKERFSLILESASTNQTSMYLCASRQGTNQPQHFGDGTRLSIL.

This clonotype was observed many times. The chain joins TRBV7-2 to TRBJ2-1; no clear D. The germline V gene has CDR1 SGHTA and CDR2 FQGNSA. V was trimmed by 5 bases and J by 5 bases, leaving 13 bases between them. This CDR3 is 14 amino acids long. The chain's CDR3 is CASSRVGTDNEQFF. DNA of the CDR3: TGTGCCAGCAGCCGCGTGGGTACCGACAATGAGCAGTTCTTC.

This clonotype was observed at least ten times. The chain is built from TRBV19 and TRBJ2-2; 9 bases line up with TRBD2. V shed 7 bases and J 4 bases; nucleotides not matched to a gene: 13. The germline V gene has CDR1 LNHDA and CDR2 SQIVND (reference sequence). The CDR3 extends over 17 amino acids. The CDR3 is CASKPSVLAGGTGELFF. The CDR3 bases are TGTGCCAGTAAGCCTTCTGTACTAGCGGGCGGCACCGGGGAGCTGTTTTTT.

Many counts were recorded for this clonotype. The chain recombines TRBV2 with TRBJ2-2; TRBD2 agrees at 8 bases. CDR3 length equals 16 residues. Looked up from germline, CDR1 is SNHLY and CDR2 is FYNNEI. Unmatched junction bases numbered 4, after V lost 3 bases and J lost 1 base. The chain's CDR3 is CASSDASGLNTGELFF. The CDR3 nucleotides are TGTGCCAGCAGTGACGCTAGCGGGCTGAACACCGGGGAGCTGTTTTTT.

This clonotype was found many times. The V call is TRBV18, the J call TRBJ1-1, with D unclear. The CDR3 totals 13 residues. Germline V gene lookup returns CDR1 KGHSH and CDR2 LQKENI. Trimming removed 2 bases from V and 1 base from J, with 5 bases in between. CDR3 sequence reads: CASSPTPNTEAFF. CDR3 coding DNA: TGTGCCAGCTCACCAACTCCGAACACTGAAGCTTTCTTT.

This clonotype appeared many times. CDR3 region: CASSSGTSGSADTQYF. The CDR3 DNA reads as TGTGCCAGCTCATCGGGGACTAGCGGGAGTGCAGATACGCAGTATTTT. The chain uses TRBV18 and TRBJ2-3; 14 nucleotides agree with TRBD2. V gave up 5 bases and J gave up 4 bases; unmatched junction bases: 5. In germline, CDR1 is KGHSH, CDR2 LQKENI. The CDR3 totals 16 residues.

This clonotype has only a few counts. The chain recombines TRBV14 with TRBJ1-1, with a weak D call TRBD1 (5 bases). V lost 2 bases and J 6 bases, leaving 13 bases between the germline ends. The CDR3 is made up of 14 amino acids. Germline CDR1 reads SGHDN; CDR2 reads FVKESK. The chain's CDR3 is CASSQRLGQAEAFF. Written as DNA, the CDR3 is TGTGCCAGCAGCCAACGGCTGGGGCAGGCTGAAGCTTTCTTT.